This note documents a single T cell receptor (beta chain) sequence. The record originates from a study of cytomegalovirus exposure and HLA in healthy donors. The V gene's germline CDR1 is SNHLY and CDR2 FYNNEI. The CDR3 length is 11 residues. Trimming at V came to 4 bases and at J to 11 bases, leaving 2 bases not matched to a gene. PCR was performed using 60 Vbeta and 13 Jbeta primers. TCRdb keeps only in-frame clones here, not all; method: immunoSEQ multiplex PCR. The table includes 240,000 or so clones, around 80% detected once. The chain links TRBV2 to TRBJ1-3, with 7 bases aligning to TRBD1. The TCR comes from a woman in her sixties in good health and CMV-seropositive. The sequenced sample consisted of PBMCs. CDR3 nucleotides: TGTGCCAGCAGTGCGGGACAGCCCATATATTTT. Amino acid sequence: CASSAGQPIYF.